This is a list of T cell receptor beta chains from one sample in a study of T cells in Graves' hyperthyroidism and ophthalmopathy. TCRdb fed the multiplex PCR reads into MiXCR, producing one record per CDR3 protein. The sample lists some 350,000 distinct CDR3 sequences; 20% to 25% were seen once. The source material was blood. The origin of the receptors is a man aged 50-59 years with Graves' hyperthyroidism. The CDR3 runs from the conserved cysteine through the conserved F or W. Fields, in order: D gene, V gene, CDR3 length, clone size, J gene, CDR3 protein, CDR3 DNA. The D gene is left open where the match is weak. The listing skips clone size in some rows; elsewhere it reads once, few, many or a size class.

TRBD2	TRBV20-1	17	-	TRBJ2-1	CSARRGITSGVYNEQFF	TGCAGTGCTAGACGGGGGATAACTAGCGGGGTCTACAATGAGCAGTTCTTC
TRBD1	TRBV3-1	15	many	TRBJ2-3	CASSKPTGGSDTQYF	TGTGCCAGCAGCAAACCGACAGGGGGTTCAGATACGCAGTATTTT
-	TRBV14	15	-	TRBJ2-6	CASSQGLSGANVLTF	TGTGCCAGCAGCCAAGGCCTCTCTGGGGCCAACGTCCTGACTTTC
TRBD1	TRBV28	14	-	TRBJ2-1	CASSLSTGNFEQFF	TGTGCCAGCAGTTTATCGACAGGGAATTTTGAGCAGTTCTTC
-	TRBV5-1	13	-	TRBJ2-2	CASSWSNTGELFF	TGCGCCAGCAGCTGGTCAAACACCGGGGAGCTGTTTTTT
-	TRBV20-1	14	many	TRBJ2-7	CSARAPDRHYEQYF	TGCAGTGCTAGAGCCCCGGACAGACACTACGAGCAGTACTTC
TRBD1	TRBV9	14	-	TRBJ2-2	CASSATGFTGELFF	TGTGCCAGCAGCGCGACAGGGTTCACCGGGGAGCTGTTTTTT
-	TRBV3-1	13	few	TRBJ1-1	CASSQGGWSEAFF	TGTGCCAGCAGCCAAGGGGGCTGGTCTGAAGCTTTCTTT
-	TRBV5-4	15	few	TRBJ1-1	CASSLGGHKNTEAFF	TGTGCCAGCAGCTTGGGGGGACATAAGAACACTGAAGCTTTCTTT
-	TRBV11-3	16	-	TRBJ2-2	CASRAGGQTGTGELFF	TGTGCCAGCAGGGCAGGGGGGCAAACGGGCACCGGGGAGCTGTTTTTT
-	TRBV12-3/TRBV12-4	15	-	TRBJ2-3	CASGLGILPTDTQYF	TGTGCCAGCGGCCTTGGGATTTTGCCCACAGATACGCAGTATTTT
-	TRBV28	14	few	TRBJ1-1	CASRGTALNTEAFF	TGTGCCAGCAGGGGGACTGCGTTGAACACTGAAGCTTTCTTT
TRBD1	TRBV5-5	15	-	TRBJ2-1	CASSPRTGVYNEQFF	TGTGCCAGCAGCCCGCGGACAGGAGTTTACAATGAGCAGTTCTTC
-	TRBV29-1	14	few	TRBJ2-3	CSVGFLARTDTQYF	TGCAGCGTTGGTTTCCTAGCTCGCACAGATACGCAGTATTTT
-	TRBV7-9	12	many	TRBJ1-2	CASSLVNYGYTF	TGTGCCAGCAGCTTAGTGAACTATGGCTACACCTTC
TRBD1	TRBV4-1	15	-	TRBJ2-3	CASSHGDRDADTQYF	TGCGCCAGCAGCCACGGGGACAGGGACGCAGATACGCAGTATTTT
TRBD2	TRBV6-1	14	few	TRBJ2-7	CASSLAVRWYEQYF	TGTGCCAGCAGTCTAGCGGTTCGATGGTACGAGCAGTACTTC
-	TRBV3-1	13	-	TRBJ1-1	CASSQDLGIEAFF	TGTGCCAGCAGCCAAGATTTGGGGATTGAAGCTTTCTTT
TRBD1	TRBV12-3/TRBV12-4	16	-	TRBJ1-5	CASSPTGVRSNQPQHF	TGTGCCAGCAGCCCGACAGGGGTTAGAAGCAATCAGCCCCAGCATTTT
-	TRBV11-1	14	few	TRBJ2-1	CASTGANSYNEQFF	TGTGCCAGCACAGGGGCTAACTCCTACAATGAGCAGTTCTTC
TRBD1	TRBV11-2	14	-	TRBJ2-5	CASSFDRVWETQYF	TGTGCCAGCAGCTTCGACAGGGTTTGGGAGACCCAGTACTTC
TRBD2	TRBV2	15	many	TRBJ2-7	CASSERTSGSHEQYF	TGTGCCAGCAGTGAGAGGACTAGCGGGAGCCACGAGCAGTACTTC
TRBD1	TRBV29-1	13	few	TRBJ2-2	CSARDRGPGELFF	TGCAGCGCACGGGACAGGGGGCCCGGGGAGCTGTTTTTT
-	TRBV6-1	15	few	TRBJ1-6	CASSGGTFIRSPLHF	TGTGCCAGCAGTGGTGGGACTTTTATAAGGTCACCCCTCCACTTT
-	TRBV12-3/TRBV12-4	14	-	TRBJ2-7	CASSREGGNYEQYF	TGTGCCAGCAGCCGGGAAGGGGGAAACTACGAGCAGTACTTC
TRBD1	TRBV6-2/TRBV6-3	17	many	TRBJ2-7	CASSFDPARGQDYEQYF	TGTGCCAGCAGTTTTGATCCGGCGAGGGGACAGGATTACGAGCAGTACTTC
TRBD2	TRBV24-1	18	few	TRBJ2-1	CATSDPGASGGAYNEQFF	TGTGCCACCAGTGATCCGGGGGCTAGCGGGGGCGCCTACAATGAGCAGTTCTTC
TRBD1	TRBV5-1	16	-	TRBJ1-1	CASSSRGTGQFTEAFF	TGCGCCAGCAGCTCAAGAGGGACAGGGCAATTCACTGAAGCTTTCTTT
TRBD2	TRBV3-1	14	few	TRBJ2-1	CASSHAGGKNEQFF	TGTGCCAGCAGCCATGCGGGAGGGAAAAATGAGCAGTTCTTC
-	TRBV19	15	-	TRBJ1-5	CASNGGDYSNQPQHF	TGTGCCAGTAACGGGGGAGACTATAGCAATCAGCCCCAGCATTTT
-	TRBV29-1	12	-	TRBJ2-7	CSVEDEGYEQYF	TGCAGCGTTGAAGATGAAGGCTACGAGCAGTACTTC
TRBD2	TRBV20-1	16	-	TRBJ2-1	CSARDQASGRYNEQFF	TGCAGTGCTAGAGATCAGGCTAGCGGGAGGTACAATGAGCAGTTCTTC
-	TRBV5-1	15	-	TRBJ2-2	CASSLQAKNTGELFF	TGCGCCAGCAGCTTACAGGCGAAGAACACCGGGGAGCTGTTTTTT
-	TRBV6-2/TRBV6-3	14	-	TRBJ2-5	CATVTNPFTETQYF	TGTGCCACCGTAACGAACCCTTTTACAGAGACCCAGTACTTC
-	TRBV10-3	12	-	TRBJ1-1	CAIRAGETEAFF	TGTGCCATCAGGGCTGGGGAAACTGAAGCTTTCTTT
-	TRBV5-1	13	-	TRBJ1-1	CASSSDGNTEAFF	TGCGCCAGCAGCTCCGACGGGAACACTGAAGCTTTCTTT
TRBD1	TRBV6-1	14	-	TRBJ2-7	CASSEMTGSYEQYF	TGTGCCAGCAGTGAAATGACAGGGTCCTACGAGCAGTACTTC
-	TRBV28	11	-	TRBJ1-2	CASSSRVGYTF	TGTGCCAGCAGTTCCAGGGTCGGCTACACCTTC
-	TRBV20-1	17	-	TRBJ1-4	CSARPYQFQGSGEKLFF	TGCAGTGCTAGACCTTACCAGTTTCAGGGGTCGGGTGAAAAACTGTTTTTT